This T cell receptor beta chain was captured by sequencing in a study of graft-versus-host responses after intestinal transplantation. The protocol was immunoSEQ multiplex PCR, while the TCRdb copy is restricted to in-frame clones and leaves out a portion. The table has roughly 99,000 clones, approximately 85% seen once. V gave up 7 bases and J gave up 6 bases, with 13 bases separating them. Germline V gives CDR1 SQVTM, CDR2 ANQGSEA. This CDR3 region has 11 residues. In regard to this clone: The antigen is unknown.

Study outcomes and limitations: Recipient marrow contained GvH clones, some of which appeared first in ileum or blood.

This material consisted of PBMCs, taken 255 days after intestinal transplant. This sequence joins TRBV29-1 and TRBJ2-7; D is possibly TRBD2 (5 bases). This TCR was recovered from a human patient who received an intestinal transplant, so some T cells may come from the graft donor. The CDR3 region has the DNA TGCAGCGGAGGGAGAGGAGTCGAGCAGTACTTC. Translation: CSGGRGVEQYF.